The TCR beta chain described here comes from a study of cytomegalovirus exposure and HLA in healthy donors. Vbeta (60) and Jbeta (13) primers were used in the PCR. Only in-frame clones appear in the TCRdb table, and some are missing; sequencing was by immunoSEQ multiplex PCR. The profile shows approximately 140,000 clones, 79% of them singletons. CDR1 is LNHNV and CDR2 is YYDKDF in the germline V gene (reference sequence). The length of the CDR3 is 14 residues. Between the trimmed V and J ends, which lost 5 bases and 3 bases, there was a span of 13 bases. The origin of this receptor is a human donor in good health. Sequencing used PBMCs. V and J are TRBV15 and TRBJ1-2; no clear D gene. Here the CDR3 DNA reads TGTGCCACCAGCTCCGACAAGGCTCACTATGGCTACACCTTC. It translates to CATSSDKAHYGYTF.